What follows are 18 T cell receptor beta chains derived from one specimen sequenced in a study of T-cell reconstitution after alpha-beta-depleted transplantation in children. TCRbeta library preparation incorporated unique molecular identifiers. TCRdb re-called the PCR reads through MiXCR, storing one row per CDR3 protein. The sample includes 400,000 to 550,000 distinct CDR3 sequences, approximately 10% of them seen just once. Sequencing used PBMCs, obtained before TCRalphabeta/CD19-depleted stem cell transplant. Every receptor here comes from a child aged 2 to 10 with inherited bone marrow failure, due to receive a stem cell transplant.

This clonotype was found many times. The chain links TRBV12-3 or TRBV12-4 to TRBJ2-7, with 12 nucleotides matching TRBD1. V dropped 6 bases and J dropped 9; count of bases not matched to a gene: 9. This CDR3 spans 14 amino acids. The CDR3 DNA follows: TGTGCCAGCAGAGTGGGACAGGGGGCCTCCGGGCAGTACTTC. Translating gives CASRVGQGASGQYF.

This clonotype was counted at least ten times. The chain links TRBV5-1 to TRBJ2-1; 9 bases are a match to TRBD2. Germline loops: CDR1 SGHRS, CDR2 YFSETQ. The CDR3 totals 14 residues. The V and J ends lost 4 bases and 15 bases, in that order; junction bases with no gene match: 14. CDR3: CASSVEASGTVGFF. The CDR3 nucleotides are TGCGCCAGCAGCGTCGAAGCTAGCGGGACCGTTGGGTTCTTC.

This clonotype was counted ten times or more. The chain links TRBV27 to TRBJ1-2; weak D call: TRBD1 (5 bases). The germline V gene has CDR1 MNHEY and CDR2 SMNVEV (reference sequence). The germline V and J ends were trimmed by 2 bases and 3 bases, with 10 bases remaining between them. The CDR3 length is 14 residues. The CDR3 sequence is CASSLGTAHYGYTF. CDR3 coding DNA: TGTGCCAGCAGTTTAGGGACCGCGCACTATGGCTACACCTTC.

This clonotype occurred many times. The J gene is TRBJ2-7, the V gene TRBV6-1; D is possibly TRBD2 (6 bases). V was shortened by 7 bases and J by 0 bases, with 19 bases between the two germline ends. Germline lookup yields CDR1 MNHNS and CDR2 SASEGT. The CDR3 length is 16 residues. The CDR3 sequence: CASIGVGSGSSYEQYF. The CDR3, as DNA: TGTGCCAGCATAGGTGTGGGTAGCGGAAGCTCCTACGAGCAGTACTTC.

This clonotype occurred many times. The chain has TRBV10-3 and TRBJ1-3; D is uncertain. The CDR3 totals 14 residues. V was pared by 3 bases and J by 0 bases, with 6 bases between. From germline, CDR1 is ENHRY and CDR2 SYGVKD. DNA for the CDR3: TGTGCCATCAGTGAACATTACTCTGGAAACACCATATATTTT. The encoded protein is CAISEHYSGNTIYF.

This clonotype was observed many times. The V gene is TRBV5-5, the J gene TRBJ2-1, with TRBD2 as a possible D gene (5 bases). Trimming stripped 1 base from V and 3 bases from J, with 8 bases between. CDR1 is SGHKS and CDR2 is YYEKEE in the germline V gene (reference sequence). The length of the CDR3 is 14 residues. CDR3 region: CASSLRTLYNEQFF. The CDR3 DNA reads as TGTGCCAGCAGCTTGAGGACTCTCTACAATGAGCAGTTCTTC.

This clonotype has only a few counts. V is TRBV7-8 and J is TRBJ1-5; TRBD1 matches at 7 bases. From germline, CDR1 is SGHVS and CDR2 FQNEAQ. The CDR3 sequence is 16 residues long. Trimming removed 2 bases from V and 3 bases from J; junction bases left unmatched: 7. The CDR3 DNA reads TGTGCCAGCAGCTTAAGCCGGGACAGCCCCAATCAGCCCCAGCATTTT. Translating it yields CASSLSRDSPNQPQHF.

This clonotype was observed many times. This chain connects TRBV5-1 to TRBJ1-6; 7 bases line up with TRBD1. The V gene end was trimmed by 3 bases and the J gene end by 8 bases; junction bases not matched to a gene: 8. The length of the CDR3 is 15 residues. Germline lookup yields CDR1 SGHRS and CDR2 YFSETQ. The CDR3 reads CASSSSDRTYSPLHF. The CDR3 bases are TGCGCCAGCAGCTCCTCGGACAGGACCTATTCACCCCTCCACTTT.

This clonotype was seen repeatedly, ten times or more. This chain connects TRBV29-1 to TRBJ2-5, with 12 positions matching TRBD2. J gave up 5 bases and V 0 bases, and 7 bases lay outside the gene matches. The CDR3 extends over 16 amino acids. Germline V gene lookup returns CDR1 SQVTM and CDR2 ANQGSEA. CDR3 sequence (DNA): TGCAGCGTTGAAGATCCACGGCTAGCGGGAGGGGAGACCCAGTACTTC. Translation: CSVEDPRLAGGETQYF.

The gene calls are TRBV10-3 and TRBJ1-4; the D gene is possibly TRBD1 (5 bases). Germline-derived CDR1 and CDR2 are ENHRY and SYGVKD. The CDR3 covers 12 residues. The V end lost 2 bases, the J end lost 8 bases, and 6 bases lay between the germline ends. The CDR3 coding sequence is TGTGCCATCAGTGAGGGGGCCGAAAAACTGTTTTTT. It encodes CAISEGAEKLFF.

This clonotype was seen only a few times. This sequence joins TRBV7-9 and TRBJ1-2, with D possibly being TRBD1 (5 bases). The germline V and J ends were trimmed by 0 bases and 8 bases, with 13 bases remaining between them. Germline V gives CDR1 SEHNR, CDR2 FQNEAQ (reference sequence). The CDR3 is made up of 14 amino acids. For the CDR3, the DNA is TGTGCCAGCAGCTTAGCGTCCGGGGGAAGGGGCTACACCTTC. This codes for CASSLASGGRGYTF.

This clonotype was seen repeatedly, ten times or more. The rearrangement joins TRBV10-1 to TRBJ2-3, with TRBD1 matching 7 bases. V lost 8 bases and J lost 0; bases outside the gene matches: 11. Germline assignment: CDR1 WNHNN and CDR2 SYGVQD (reference sequence). This CDR3 is 16 amino acids long. Written as DNA, the CDR3 is TGCGCCAGCGGACCGGACAGGCGCTCTAGCACAGATACGCAGTATTTT. Its translation: CASGPDRRSSTDTQYF.

At least ten counts were recorded for this clonotype. The rearrangement uses TRBV10-3 and TRBJ2-2; D is uncertain. This CDR3 spans 14 amino acids. Trimming took off 1 base at V and 6 bases at J, with 9 bases between the two ends. Germline CDR1 is ENHRY and CDR2 is SYGVKD. As DNA, the CDR3 is TGTGCCATCAGTGAGTGGCCGGGCCCCGGGGAGCTGTTTTTT. It encodes CAISEWPGPGELFF.

The table lists this clonotype with many counts. The rearrangement links TRBV10-3 to TRBJ2-2; no clear D. V lost 6 bases and J 4 bases, leaving 6 bases between the germline ends. CDR1 and CDR2 (germline): ENHRY, SYGVKD. CDR3 length: 12 amino acids. This CDR3 reads CAIRTPTGELFF. The CDR3 DNA is TGTGCCATCAGGACCCCCACCGGGGAGCTGTTTTTT.

This clonotype was observed at least ten times. This sequence joins TRBV7-2 and TRBJ2-1; TRBD2 matches 14 bases. The V segment lost 5 bases and the J segment 11 bases; nucleotides outside the gene matches: 5. CDR1 is SGHTA, CDR2 FQGNSA, per germline. The CDR3 covers 14 residues. CDR3 protein: CASSIGTSGGKQFF. The CDR3 nucleotides read TGTGCCAGCAGCATCGGGACTAGCGGGGGCAAGCAGTTCTTC.

This clonotype was seen at least ten times. This chain uses TRBV6-2 or TRBV6-3 with TRBJ1-1, with D uncertain. V shed 1 base and J shed 12 bases, with 9 bases lying between them. The CDR3 sequence is 11 residues long. Germline CDR1 is MNHEY and CDR2 is SVGEGT. The CDR3 DNA reads TGTGCCAGCAGTTACTATGGTAACACTTTCTTT. Protein product: CASSYYGNTFF.

At least ten counts were recorded for this clonotype. The V call is TRBV29-1, the J call TRBJ1-2, with 9 bases lining up with TRBD1. Germline-derived CDR1 and CDR2 are SQVTM and ANQGSEA. The CDR3 is 14 residues long. Trimming cost V 4 bases and J 1 base; bases outside gene matches: 4. CDR3 nucleotide sequence: TGCAGCGTTGTCCGGGACAGGGATAACTATGGCTACACCTTC. The encoded protein is CSVVRDRDNYGYTF.

This clonotype turned up a few times. The chain couples TRBV18 to TRBJ1-2; 10 bases are a match to TRBD1. CDR1 is KGHSH and CDR2 is LQKENI in the germline V gene. Trimming removed 3 bases from V and 2 bases from J; junction bases left unmatched: 9. CDR3 size: 17 residues. DNA for the CDR3: TGTGCCAGCTCACCGGCCGGGACAGGGGCGATCAACTATGGCTACACCTTC. This translates into CASSPAGTGAINYGYTF.